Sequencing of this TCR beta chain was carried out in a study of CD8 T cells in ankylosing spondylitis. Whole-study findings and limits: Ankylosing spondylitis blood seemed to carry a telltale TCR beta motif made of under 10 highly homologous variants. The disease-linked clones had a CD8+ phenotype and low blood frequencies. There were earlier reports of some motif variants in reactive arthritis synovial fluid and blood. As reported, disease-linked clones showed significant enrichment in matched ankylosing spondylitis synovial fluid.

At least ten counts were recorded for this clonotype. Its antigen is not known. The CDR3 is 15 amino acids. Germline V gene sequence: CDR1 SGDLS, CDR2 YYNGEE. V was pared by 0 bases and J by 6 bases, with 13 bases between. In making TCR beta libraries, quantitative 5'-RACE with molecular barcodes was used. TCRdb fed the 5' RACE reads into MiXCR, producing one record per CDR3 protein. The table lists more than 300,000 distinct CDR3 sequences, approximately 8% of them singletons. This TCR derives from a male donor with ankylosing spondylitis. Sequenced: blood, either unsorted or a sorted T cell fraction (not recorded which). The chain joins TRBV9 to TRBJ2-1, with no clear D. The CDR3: CASSVDSSATNEQFF. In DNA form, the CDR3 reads TGTGCCAGCAGCGTAGACTCCAGCGCAACCAATGAGCAGTTCTTC.